These T cell receptor beta chains were read from a single sample in a study of CD8 T cells in ankylosing spondylitis. A single record per CDR3 protein comes from TCRdb applying MiXCR to the 5' RACE reads. The sample includes about 220,000 distinct CDR3 sequences, 5.5% to 7.5% of them seen just once. Sequenced sample: blood, either unsorted or a sorted T cell fraction (not recorded which). The receptor source for this set is a male donor with ankylosing spondylitis. Each CDR3 is given with its conserved first and last residue.

CDR3 protein: CASSHTKRGSSTTQYF
V gene: TRBV18
CDR3 length: 16

CDR3 protein: CASSLEVSASSYEQYF
V gene: TRBV7-6
CDR3 length: 16

CDR3 protein: CASSHDRGLNTEAFF
V gene: TRBV18
CDR3 length: 15

CDR3 protein: CASRIVLGLVYDQYF
V gene: TRBV19
CDR3 length: 15

CDR3 protein: CASSHEVPREPLAKNIQYF
V gene: TRBV3-1
CDR3 length: 19

CDR3 protein: CASSPPSGDLYGDEQFF
V gene: TRBV18
CDR3 length: 17

CDR3 protein: CASSFSGSEAFF
V gene: TRBV5-1
CDR3 length: 12

CDR3 protein: CASSYSQGARGPSTDTQYF
V gene: TRBV6-5
CDR3 length: 19

CDR3 protein: CASSQFSGAEAFF
V gene: TRBV4-2
CDR3 length: 13

CDR3 protein: CASSHLEGNTEAFF
V gene: TRBV7-9
CDR3 length: 14

CDR3 protein: CASSYSRMAHALGTDTQYF
V gene: TRBV6-5
CDR3 length: 19

CDR3 protein: CASSSDRVQETQYF
V gene: TRBV5-1
CDR3 length: 14

CDR3 protein: CASSLRAGSTDTQYF
V gene: TRBV12-3/TRBV12-4
CDR3 length: 15

CDR3 protein: CASSAPPFVGNTF
V gene: TRBV9
CDR3 length: 13

CDR3 protein: CASSVWDSLNYGYTF
V gene: TRBV9
CDR3 length: 15

CDR3 protein: CASSALSAGGPWELFF
V gene: TRBV6-2/TRBV6-3
CDR3 length: 16

CDR3 protein: CASSLASAPNTGELFF
V gene: TRBV12-3/TRBV12-4
CDR3 length: 16

CDR3 protein: CSARDIDGRSFYNEQFF
V gene: TRBV20-1
CDR3 length: 17

CDR3 protein: CASSQVGQGNYGYTF
V gene: TRBV4-2
CDR3 length: 15

CDR3 protein: CASSVRGVGPDTQYF
V gene: TRBV5-1
CDR3 length: 15

CDR3 protein: CASSLRTHPEQFF
V gene: TRBV7-9
CDR3 length: 13

CDR3 protein: CASSPGTYSGNTIYF
V gene: TRBV7-2
CDR3 length: 15

CDR3 protein: CASSFWGRSGSGVTDTQYF
V gene: TRBV11-2
CDR3 length: 19

CDR3 protein: CAISVGRQGGSYNEQFF
V gene: TRBV10-3
CDR3 length: 17

CDR3 protein: CASSQEVYYEQYF
V gene: TRBV4-1
CDR3 length: 13

CDR3 protein: CSASRRTEAFF
V gene: TRBV20-1
CDR3 length: 11

CDR3 protein: CASSNQGGNQPQHF
V gene: TRBV6-5
CDR3 length: 14

CDR3 protein: CASSLSGGRSYEQFF
V gene: TRBV12-3/TRBV12-4
CDR3 length: 15

CDR3 protein: CASSYSVYSGNEQFF
V gene: TRBV6-2/TRBV6-3
CDR3 length: 15

CDR3 protein: CASTLGGGYTF
V gene: TRBV6-2/TRBV6-3
CDR3 length: 11

CDR3 protein: CASSSGLAGVSYEQYF
V gene: TRBV5-6
CDR3 length: 16

CDR3 protein: CSARGPGRYEQYF
V gene: TRBV20-1
CDR3 length: 13

CDR3 protein: CASSYSLASGMTDTQYF
V gene: TRBV6-5
CDR3 length: 17

CDR3 protein: CASQTGSGQPQHF
V gene: TRBV7-9
CDR3 length: 13

CDR3 protein: CASSYLNTEAFF
V gene: TRBV19
CDR3 length: 12

CDR3 protein: CSARALKRVGYNEQFF
V gene: TRBV20-1
CDR3 length: 16

CDR3 protein: CASSFRYGGYEQYF
V gene: TRBV5-5
CDR3 length: 14

CDR3 protein: CASSLGGVWTGEVGELFF
V gene: TRBV27
CDR3 length: 18

CDR3 protein: CATSRGSQGAAYEQYF
V gene: TRBV15
CDR3 length: 16